The 16 T cell receptor beta chains below come from one sample, sequenced in a study of T cells in Graves' hyperthyroidism and ophthalmopathy. Amplified TCR beta CDR3 regions derived from RNA transcripts. Primed by the HTBI set, a first-round RT-PCR was run on the TCR CDR3. TCRdb reprocessed the multiplex PCR reads via MiXCR and lists one record per CDR3 protein. The sample yields about 840,000 distinct CDR3 sequences, 38% seen once. The sample was blood. Every receptor here comes from a man aged 18 to 29 with Graves' hyperthyroidism.

This clonotype was counted many times. The genes are TRBV7-6 and TRBJ2-2; D may match TRBD1 or TRBD2 (5 bases each). With 5 bases removed from V and 1 base from J, the gap between germline ends came to 17 bases. Germline V gene data show CDR1 as SGHVS and CDR2 as FNYEAQ. This CDR3 region has 17 residues. The CDR3 is CASSLTMMRGNTGELFF. The CDR3 coding sequence is TGTGCCAGCAGCCTTACCATGATGAGGGGGAACACCGGGGAGCTGTTTTTT.

This sequence joins TRBV12-3 or TRBV12-4 and TRBJ2-7; TRBD1 agrees at 8 bases. CDR3 length: 15 amino acids. J was trimmed by 0 bases and V by 5 bases; bases with no gene match: 6. The CDR3: CASSQTGDSSYEQYF. CDR3 DNA: TGTGCCAGCAGTCAGACAGGGGATAGCTCCTACGAGCAGTACTTC.

V and J are TRBV7-2 and TRBJ2-7; D is perhaps TRBD1 or TRBD2 (6 bases each). V was trimmed by 0 bases and J by 2 bases, leaving 14 bases between them. CDR3 length equals 16 residues. Germline assignment: CDR1 SGHTA and CDR2 FQGNSA. The CDR3 DNA sequence: TGTGCCAGCAGCTTAGCTCCCACAAGGGGGGCCTACGAGCAGTACTTC. This codes for CASSLAPTRGAYEQYF.

Note on this clonotype: One junction end disagrees with the germline gene, perhaps due to a read error. The CDR3 loop is CAISWGTEALF. The CDR3 DNA sequence: TGTGCCATCTCTTGGGGGACTGAAGCTCTCTTT. The chain recombines TRBV10-3 with TRBJ1-1; D might be TRBD1 (5 bases). The CDR3 is 11 residues long. Germline V gene data show CDR1 as ENHRY and CDR2 as SYGVKD.

This clonotype was detected a few times. CDR3 protein: CASSPYSHNEKLFF. CDR3 coding DNA: TGCGCCAGCAGCCCGTACAGCCATAATGAAAAACTGTTTTTT. The chain joins TRBV4-1 to TRBJ1-4; D ambiguous. V lost 4 bases, J lost 4 bases, and 10 bases lay in between. The length of the CDR3 is 14 residues. Germline lookup yields CDR1 MGHRA and CDR2 YSYEKL.

This clonotype was observed a few times. The V and J genes are TRBV7-9 and TRBJ1-4; 7 positions agree with TRBD1. Losses at the gene ends were 6 bases for V and 8 bases for J; bases not matched to a gene: 9. Germline V CDR1 and CDR2: SEHNR, FQNEAQ (reference sequence). The length of the CDR3 is 14 residues. CDR3 in DNA: TGTGCCAGCAGATTCCAGGGGGGGGAGGAAAAACTGTTTTTT. Encoded protein: CASRFQGGEEKLFF.

This clonotype was counted ten times or more. The chain carries TRBV10-3 and TRBJ1-6; no clear D gene. V shed 3 bases and J shed 14 bases, with 11 bases lying between them. Germline V gene lookup returns CDR1 ENHRY and CDR2 SYGVKD. This CDR3 contains 12 residues. The CDR3 sequence: CAISDHLGALHF. The CDR3 DNA reads as TGTGCCATCAGTGATCACCTGGGAGCCCTCCACTTT.

This chain connects TRBV7-6 to TRBJ2-5, with 7 bases that match TRBD2. The CDR3 spans 16 residues. The trim removed 1 base at V and 1 base at J, leaving 6 bases unmatched. Germline V lookup: CDR1 SGHVS, CDR2 FNYEAQ. The CDR3 sequence is CASSLDIAGPQETQYF. CDR3 DNA sequence: TGTGCCAGCAGCTTAGACATAGCGGGCCCCCAAGAGACCCAGTACTTC.

This clonotype was counted once. The chain joins TRBV5-6 to TRBJ1-1; 7 bases agree with TRBD1. Looked up from germline, CDR1 is SGHDT and CDR2 is YYEEEE. Germline trimming cut 0 bases from V and 1 base from J; bases unmatched to any gene: 6. This CDR3 region has 16 residues. CDR3 sequence reads: CASSLATGVGNTEAFF. The CDR3 DNA sequence: TGTGCCAGCAGCTTGGCCACAGGGGTTGGGAACACTGAAGCTTTCTTT.

The chain employs TRBV5-5 and TRBJ1-4, with TRBD1 matching 7 bases. The CDR3 consists of 13 residues. V shed 7 bases and J 4 bases; nucleotides not matched to a gene: 4. The germline CDR1 and CDR2 sequences are SGHKS and YYEKEE (reference sequence). CDR3 amino acids: CASRDSRNEKLFF. The CDR3 DNA reads TGTGCCAGCCGGGACAGCCGTAATGAAAAACTGTTTTTT.

The chain employs TRBV7-2 and TRBJ2-7; TRBD2 aligns across 14 bases. This CDR3 comprises 20 residues. Germline CDR1 reads SGHTA; CDR2 reads FQGNSA. The V gene end was trimmed by 5 bases and the J gene end by 4 bases; junction bases not matched to a gene: 19. The CDR3 nucleotides are TGTGCCAGCAGCGCTTTGTCGCCGACTAGCGGGAGGGCCTTGTTTTACGAGCAGTACTTC. Translating gives CASSALSPTSGRALFYEQYF.

Turning to this clonotype: A much larger clone is a single base away; this may be a read error. The chain is built from TRBV2 and TRBJ1-2, with 9 positions matching TRBD1. Germline V gives CDR1 SNHLY, CDR2 FYNNEI. The CDR3 consists of 14 residues. CDR3 nucleotide sequence: TGTGCCCGCAGTCCGGACAGGGGAGTGTTTGGCTACACCTTC. This encodes CARSPDRGVFGYTF.

This clonotype appeared a few times. This sequence joins TRBV2 and TRBJ2-3, with 13 positions matching TRBD2. This CDR3 has 15 residues. Looked up from germline, CDR1 is SNHLY and CDR2 is FYNNEI. The J segment lost 5 bases and the V segment lost 6 bases, leaving 5 bases of the junction unmatched. The CDR3 bases are TGTGCCAGCAGGGATACTAGCGGGGGGGGAGATACGCAGTATTTT. Its translation: CASRDTSGGGDTQYF.

This clonotype was recorded at least ten times. A read error may produce the germline difference seen at one junction end. The chain's CDR3 is CASRTGGNYGYTF. The CDR3 DNA reads TGTGCCAGCAGGACAGGGGGTAACTATGGCTACACTTTC. The chain uses TRBV9 and TRBJ1-2, with 9 bases fitting TRBD1. This CDR3 has 13 residues. Per germline, CDR1 SGDLS and CDR2 YYNGEE.

The chain joins TRBV20-1 to TRBJ1-2; 9 bases fit TRBD1. Germline CDR1 reads DFQATT; CDR2 reads SNEGSKA (reference sequence). The CDR3 runs 14 residues. V shed 0 bases, J shed 8 bases, and the junction held 7 bases outside the gene matches. The CDR3 loop reads CSARDGGTGSGYTF. CDR3 in DNA: TGCAGTGCTAGAGATGGCGGGACAGGGAGCGGCTACACCTTC.

Turning to this clonotype: A read error may account for a junction end that differs from germline. The rearrangement joins TRBV7-9 to TRBJ2-7; no reliable D call. This CDR3 comprises 14 residues. Germline V gene lookup returns CDR1 SEHNR and CDR2 FQNEAQ (reference sequence). The CDR3 DNA sequence: TGTGCCAGCAGTTTAGGGATTCGGCTCTACGAGCAGTACTTC. As protein: CASSLGIRLYEQYF.